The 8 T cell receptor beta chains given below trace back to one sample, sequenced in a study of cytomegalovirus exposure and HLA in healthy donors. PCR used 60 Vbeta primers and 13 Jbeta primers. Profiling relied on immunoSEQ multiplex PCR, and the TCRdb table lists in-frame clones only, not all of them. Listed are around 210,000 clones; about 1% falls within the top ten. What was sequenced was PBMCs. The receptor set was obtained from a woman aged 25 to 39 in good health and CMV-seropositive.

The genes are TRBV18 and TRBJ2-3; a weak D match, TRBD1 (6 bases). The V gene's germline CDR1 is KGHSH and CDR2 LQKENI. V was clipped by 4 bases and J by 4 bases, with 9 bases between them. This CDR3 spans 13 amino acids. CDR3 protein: CASSRTESDTQYF. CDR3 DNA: TGTGCCAGCTCACGGACAGAGTCAGATACGCAGTATTTT.

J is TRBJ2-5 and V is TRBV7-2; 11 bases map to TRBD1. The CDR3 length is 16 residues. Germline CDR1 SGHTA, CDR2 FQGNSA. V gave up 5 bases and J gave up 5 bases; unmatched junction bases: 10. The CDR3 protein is CASSMTGQGAWETQYF. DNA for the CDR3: TGTGCCAGCAGCATGACAGGACAGGGGGCTTGGGAGACCCAGTACTTC.

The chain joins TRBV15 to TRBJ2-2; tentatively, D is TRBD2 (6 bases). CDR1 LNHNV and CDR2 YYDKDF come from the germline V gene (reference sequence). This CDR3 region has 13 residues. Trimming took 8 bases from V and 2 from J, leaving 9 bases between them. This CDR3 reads CATEDYNTGELFF. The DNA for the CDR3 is TGTGCCACCGAGGACTACAACACCGGGGAGCTGTTTTTT.

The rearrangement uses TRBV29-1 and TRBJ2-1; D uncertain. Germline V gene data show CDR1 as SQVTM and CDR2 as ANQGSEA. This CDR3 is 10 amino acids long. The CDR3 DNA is TGCTCCTCCTGGGCCAATGAGCAGTTCTTC. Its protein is CSSWANEQFF.

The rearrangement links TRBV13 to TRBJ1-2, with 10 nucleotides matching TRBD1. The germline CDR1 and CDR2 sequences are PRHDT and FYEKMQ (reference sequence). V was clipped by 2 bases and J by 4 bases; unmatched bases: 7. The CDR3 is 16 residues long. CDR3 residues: CASSLRDRGASYGYTF. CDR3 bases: TGTGCCAGCAGCTTAAGGGACAGGGGCGCCTCCTATGGCTACACCTTC. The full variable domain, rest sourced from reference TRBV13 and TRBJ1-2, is AAGVIQSPRHLIKEKRETATLKCYPIPRHDTVYWYQQGPGQDPQFLISFYEKMQSDKGSIPDRFSAQQFSDYHSELNMSSLELGDSALYFCASSLRDRGASYGYTFGSGTRLTVV.

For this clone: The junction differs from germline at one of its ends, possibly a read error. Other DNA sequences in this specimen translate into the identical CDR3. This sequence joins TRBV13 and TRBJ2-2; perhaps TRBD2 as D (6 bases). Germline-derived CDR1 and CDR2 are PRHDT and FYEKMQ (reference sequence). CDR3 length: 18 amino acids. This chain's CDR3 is CASSSPFRGGSNTGELFF. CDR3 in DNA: TGTGCCAGCAGCTCTCCGTTTCGTGGGGGGTCGAACACCGGGGAGCTGTTCTTT.

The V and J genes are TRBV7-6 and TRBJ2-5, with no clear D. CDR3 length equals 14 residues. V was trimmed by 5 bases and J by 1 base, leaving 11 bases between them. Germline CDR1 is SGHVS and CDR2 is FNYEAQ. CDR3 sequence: CASSPAPTQETQYF. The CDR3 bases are TGTGCCAGCAGCCCCGCGCCCACCCAAGAGACCCAGTACTTC. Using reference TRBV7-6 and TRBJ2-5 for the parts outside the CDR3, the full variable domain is GAGVSQSPRYKVTKRGQDVALRCDPISGHVSLYWYRQALGQGPEFLTYFNYEAQQDKSGLPNDRFSAERPEGSISTLTIQRTEQRDSAMYRCASSPAPTQETQYFGPGTRLLVL.

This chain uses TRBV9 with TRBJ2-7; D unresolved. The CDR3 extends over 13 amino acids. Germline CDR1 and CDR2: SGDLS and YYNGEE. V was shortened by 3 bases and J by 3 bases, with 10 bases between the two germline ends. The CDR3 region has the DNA TGTGCCAGCAGCGGGGCTGGGCGCTACGAGCAGTACTTC. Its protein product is CASSGAGRYEQYF.